This TCR beta chain was sequenced in a study of cytomegalovirus exposure and HLA in healthy donors listed by TCRdb under 2017. Context from the whole study: In an earlier analysis of some 610 of the donors, 276 Gb of sequence data and approximately 100 million unique TCR beta sequences from roughly 190 million T cells were reported. About 280 gigabases of sequencing data and around 90 million unique TCR sequences made up an early release that covered approximately 650 HLA-typed donors. Of the 398 genotyped donors, 81% were placed in the genetic ancestry cluster associated with self-reported Caucasian donors. The study was designed to test whether signatures of past pathogen exposure could be identified by cataloging public T cell receptors. Using immunosequencing, the study profiled T cell repertoires from approximately 700 subjects and related those repertoires to cytomegalovirus serostatus. A separate validation cohort of 100 to 150 different subjects was used in addition to the 666-subject first cohort. High-throughput TCR immunosequencing, statistical association of individual TCRs with disease status, and machine learning were combined to predict cytomegalovirus infection status. In a later analysis, previously published TCR beta repertoires from hundreds of donors were re-analyzed and high-resolution HLA genotyping was added so that TCR occurrence patterns could be studied. The later analysis used no new phenotypic data to find candidate immune exposures, relying instead on TCR beta sequences and their occurrence across donors. An earlier analysis of approximately 500 of the donors applied high-throughput TCR beta sequencing to assess whether each TCR beta V gene segment acted as functional or pseudogenic. Donor age, sex, ethnicity and CMV serostatus were compiled together with the repertoire data. In a later genetic analysis, genome-wide SNP genotypes for about 55% of the roughly 700 donors were used, and that subset was treated as a discovery cohort. Every repertoire in the discovery cohort had been generated on one and the same sequencing platform. Both class I and class II loci were covered by HLA typing, at four-digit resolution. Typing coverage differed by locus: A, B, C, DRB1 and DQB1 were typed in roughly 629-630 donors, DQA1 in around 500, DPA1 in nearly 610, and DPB1 in just under 480. Because of strong linkage in the cohort, 5 or 6 DR-DQ haplotypes were treated as single units for association and clustering. Among a few hundred genotyped donors of the cohort, an average of about 240,000 unique TCR beta nucleotide sequences were sequenced per donor, 15% to 20% of them non-productive. The research as a whole found: In a later analysis, around 17,000 TCR beta sequences were associated with specific HLA alleles at a false discovery rate of 0.05. Most CMV-associated TCR beta chains appeared to be HLA-restricted in a later analysis, and the HLA associations seemed to be driven largely by CMV exposure. A few of the identified cytomegalovirus-associated TCR beta chains were confirmed in vitro to be specific for cytomegalovirus antigens. For the cohort, immune exposure information was limited to CMV serostatus. It was suggested by the authors that the approach could potentially be generalized to other disease states and immunological phenotypes. Cytomegalovirus status was reported to be diagnosed by the classifier with high specificity and sensitivity in both the original and validation cohorts. In a later analysis, HLA-associated TCR beta chains were found to be more clonally expanded and to have lower generation probabilities than equally common non-associated chains. Correlated functional status among segregating V segments might reflect linkage disequilibrium, but an unknown experimental factor could not be ruled out. Because HLA typing was unavailable for some donors at each locus, only the typed subset was used in association tests. In a later genetic analysis, fewer N-insertions in productive TCRs were reported among donors in an Asian-associated ancestry cluster than the roughly 700-donor mean. A later genetic analysis associated a missense DCLRE1C variant with V-gene and J-gene trimming of TCR beta chains, and an independent cohort replicated the association. Across donors, most TCR sequences were observed very rarely, whereas some public TCRs were present in many individuals. A group of highly shared sequence variants was considered likely to be a technical artifact of the sequencing pipeline. Roughly uniform sequencing depth across donors was assumed in presence/absence analyses, although this assumption may not hold. In a later analysis, several top co-occurrence clusters were reported to appear linked to parvovirus B19, influenza, CMV and Epstein-Barr virus. An earlier analysis of approximately 570 of the donors showed that most TCR beta V segments appeared in productive rearrangements either about 87% or about 30% of the time, which broadly matched IMGT annotations. A further reported finding was that TCR beta sequences accurately predicted the HLA-A and HLA-B alleles for most subjects in the first cohort. Because counts were too low, about 15 rarely observed V segments, including chromosome 9 orphons, were left out of the earlier analysis of 587 of the donors. When HLA alleles, especially DR and DQ, strongly co-occurred, attributing TCR associations to individual alleles was difficult. The cohort was sequenced for TCR beta chains only, and without alpha or paired-chain data the features that could be detected were limited. The 87-base-pair reads could not distinguish some IMGT-functional V segments, including TRBV6-2 and TRBV6-3, so those segments were excluded. The study listed 164 TCR beta chains as associated with cytomegalovirus. In a later analysis, TCR association rates were found to vary across HLA loci, with the most associated TCRs seen for DRB1 alleles and the fewest for HLA-C alleles.

Counted from cysteine to phenylalanine, this CDR3 has 20 amino acids. The kept DNA is CDR3 alone, 60 bases in frame from the first base. The cohort consisted of more than 650 healthy bone marrow donors. Cohort members were all nominally healthy when sampled, although unrecorded immune exposures were likely present. The donor tested CMV seropositive, placing the donor among the 250 to 300 seropositive members of the cohort. Every donor gave a peripheral blood sample, and the peripheral blood mononuclear cells from that sample were used for TCR beta sequencing. Genomic DNA was extracted from the blood cell samples with the Qiagen DNeasy Blood Extraction Kit. In the case of this clone: The specificity of this receptor is unknown. One base away there is no much larger clone; base qualities are not given.

Library prep was done by the immunoSEQ multiplex PCR assay. A mixture of 60 forward primers for TCR Vbeta segments and 13 reverse primers for TCR Jbeta segments was used in the multiplex PCR. Amplification of the CDR3 region of rearranged TCR beta genes was performed with a multiplex PCR assay on genomic DNA. The Illumina HiSeq System was used to sequence the amplified TCR beta libraries as 87-base-pair reads. The paper's data handling went like this. In a later analysis, some 80 million unique TCR beta chains were counted across the 500 to 700 repertoires, and around 10 million of these chains were shared by at least two donors. A nearest-neighbor algorithm error-corrected the raw reads and collapsed the reads into unique sequences, merging closely related sequences to remove PCR and sequencing errors. V, D and J gene segments were assigned by aligning CDR3 sequences to IMGT reference sequences. For a sequence to be retained, a match of at least six nucleotides was required to both a V gene segment and a J gene segment. Rearrangements were classified as productive when the CDR3 lacked stop codons and remained in frame with V and J, and all other rearrangements were classified as non-productive. CDR3 was defined according to IMGT convention as the region running from the second conserved V-encoded cysteine to the conserved J-encoded phenylalanine. Sequences without an unambiguous match to a single V gene segment were excluded from the earlier analysis of a few hundred of the donors. In an earlier analysis of a few hundred of the donors, V segments were called functional above 56.7% productive rearrangements and were called segregating when the between-donor standard deviation exceeded 5%. A statistical classification framework was developed to diagnose cytomegalovirus status using the catalog of TCR beta chain sequences. In a later analysis, TCR nucleotide sequences were compared against IMGT/GENE-DB human TR gene sequences so that V and J genes could be assigned. A later analysis assigned CDR3 sequences and most-parsimonious VDJ recombination scenarios with the TCRdist pipeline. In a later analysis, each TCR beta chain was defined by its CDR3 amino acid sequence together with its V-gene family, and reads without a unique V-gene family were excluded. In a later analysis, fewer than 600 highly shared, low-generation-probability nucleotide sequences were removed to address suspected cross-contamination and a sequencing artifact. In a later analysis, a clonal expansion index for each public chain was calculated from normalized within-repertoire ranks of inferred template counts. In a later analysis, generation probabilities were computed using a VDJ recombination model fitted to out-of-frame rearrangements, and the results were checked against IGoR. A later analysis scored TCR-TCR, TCR-HLA and TCR-CMV co-occurrence with hypergeometric tests, applying a repertoire-size bias correction to TCR pairs. In a later analysis, false discovery rates were estimated by permuting HLA or CMV assignments 20 times. In a later analysis, co-occurring TCRs were grouped using DBSCAN, and TCRdist sequence similarity was added for clustering within HLA-allele-positive subsets. Co-occurrence clustering excluded repertoires with fewer than 30,000 or more than 120,000 public chains, plus five with anomalous nucleotide sharing. TCRdb's version of the immuneACCESS table is confined to in-frame rearrangements and falls short of the full clone set. An unresolved V gene accounts for under half of the shortfall where checked; the remainder is of unknown origin. From that table come the V and J calls and clone size; the DNA was used to work out D and trimming. Counted in this sample were fewer than 90,000 clones; around 76% of them appeared once. The ten most abundant clones make up 9.5% to 13% of the sample.

The source of this sequence is a man aged 25-45 years in good health and CMV-seropositive. The V gene is TRBV21-1 and the J gene is TRBJ2-2; the D segment call TRBD1 is taken from the table without a DNA check. TRBV21-1 constitutes a pseudogene. Sequenced sample: PBMCs. The DNA reads as follows: TGTGCCAGCAGCATAATAGCGACAGGGAACCGGTTTTCGAACACCGGGGAGCTGTTTTTT. It translates as CASSIIATGNRFSNTGELFF.